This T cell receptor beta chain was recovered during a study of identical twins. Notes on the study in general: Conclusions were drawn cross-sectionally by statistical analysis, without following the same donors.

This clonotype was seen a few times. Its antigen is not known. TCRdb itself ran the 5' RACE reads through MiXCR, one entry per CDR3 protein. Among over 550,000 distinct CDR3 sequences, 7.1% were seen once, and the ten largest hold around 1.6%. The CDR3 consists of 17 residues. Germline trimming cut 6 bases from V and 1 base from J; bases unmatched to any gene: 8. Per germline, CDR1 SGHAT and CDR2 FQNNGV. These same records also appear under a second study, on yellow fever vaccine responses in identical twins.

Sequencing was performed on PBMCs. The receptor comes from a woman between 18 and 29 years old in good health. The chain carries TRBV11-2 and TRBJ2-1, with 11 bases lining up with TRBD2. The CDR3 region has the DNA TGTGCCAGCAGTGCTCTACGACTAGCGGGATCCTACAATGAGCAGTTCTTC. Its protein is CASSALRLAGSYNEQFF.